This T cell receptor beta chain was captured by sequencing in a study of technical replicates of blood from a handful of donors. CDR3 length: 14 amino acids. Germline V lookup: CDR1 SGHNT, CDR2 YENEEA. The V end lost 6 bases, the J end lost 2 bases, and 13 bases lay between the germline ends. TCRdb keeps only in-frame clones here, not all; method: immunoSEQ multiplex PCR. The sample lists around 80,000 clones; approximately 90% were seen once. Sequencing input: T cells isolated from PBMCs. The TCR comes from a human donor in good health. V is TRBV11-3 and J is TRBJ1-2; D gene uncertain. CDR3 protein: CASSLAQENYGYTF. In DNA, the CDR3 is TGTGCCAGCAGTCTAGCCCAGGAGAACTATGGCTACACCTTC.